Described below is a single T cell receptor beta chain sequence and its context. These data come from a study of cytomegalovirus exposure and HLA in healthy donors. PCR used 60 Vbeta primers and 13 Jbeta primers. Repertoires were generated with immunoSEQ multiplex PCR, while TCRdb's copy carries only in-frame clones and drops some. The sample contains 150,000 to 200,000 clones, around 75% of which appear only once. What was sequenced was PBMCs. This TCR was sampled from a man younger than 30 in good health and CMV-seropositive.

CDR3: CASSPRSSGANVLTF. As DNA, the CDR3 is TGTGCCAGCAGCCCCCGCAGCTCTGGGGCCAACGTCCTGACTTTC. The chain employs TRBV11-3 and TRBJ2-6; no clear D gene. V lost 5 bases, J lost 0 bases, and 8 bases lay in between. CDR1 is SGHNT and CDR2 is YENEEA in the germline V gene. The length of the CDR3 is 15 residues.